These 5 T cell receptor beta chains share one sample of origin, sequenced in a study of CD8 T cells in ankylosing spondylitis. TCRdb independently ran MiXCR on the 5' RACE reads; one entry per CDR3 protein. The sample lists some 200,000 distinct CDR3 sequences, around 24% occurring once. Sequenced sample: blood, either unsorted or a sorted T cell fraction (not recorded which). These receptors all stem from a male donor with ankylosing spondylitis or in good health (not recorded which).

This clonotype was seen ten or more times. The chain joins TRBV20-1 to TRBJ2-4; weak D call: TRBD1 (5 bases). The germline CDR1 and CDR2 sequences are DFQATT and SNEGSKA (reference sequence). The V end was cut by 0 bases, the J end by 1 base, with 7 bases between. The CDR3 has 14 amino acids. In DNA form, the CDR3 reads TGCAGTGCTAGAGAGGCAGGGGCCAAAAACATTCAGTACTTC. Translation gives CSAREAGAKNIQYF.

The chain couples TRBV6-1 to TRBJ1-2; D possibly corresponds to TRBD1 (5 bases). Germline V CDR1 and CDR2: MNHNS, SASEGT. The CDR3 is 13 residues long. V shed 5 bases and J shed 8 bases, with 15 bases lying between them. DNA for the CDR3: TGTGCCAGCAGTAGGGGAGGGATCCGGGGCTACACCTTC. This codes for CASSRGGIRGYTF.

This clonotype was observed a few times. The chain has TRBV20-1 and TRBJ2-3; perhaps TRBD1 as D (6 bases). Trimming cost V 4 bases and J 1 base, with 15 bases left between them. The CDR3 loop spans 15 amino acids. Germline V gives CDR1 DFQATT, CDR2 SNEGSKA (reference sequence). The CDR3 is CSAKRGGTGTDTQYF. The CDR3 nucleotides read TGCAGTGCTAAGAGAGGGGGTACAGGCACAGATACGCAGTATTTT.

J is TRBJ1-2 and V is TRBV20-1, with 10 bases fitting TRBD1. CDR1 and CDR2 (germline): DFQATT, SNEGSKA (reference sequence). The CDR3 covers 16 residues. Unmatched junction bases numbered 16, after V lost 5 bases and J lost 7 bases. In DNA, the CDR3 is TGCAGTGCTGTCCCTTTAGGGGGACAGGGGTATGGTGGCTACACCTTC. This codes for CSAVPLGGQGYGGYTF.

The chain couples TRBV24-1 to TRBJ2-3; 12 bases align to TRBD2. This CDR3 spans 16 amino acids. Trimming cost V 4 bases and J 4 bases; bases outside gene matches: 5. Germline CDR1 and CDR2: KGHDR and SFDVKD. CDR3 sequence: CATSDQTSGRPDTQYF. DNA of the CDR3: TGTGCCACCAGTGACCAAACTAGCGGGAGGCCAGATACGCAGTATTTT.